The 28 T cell receptor beta chains below were found in one sample sequenced in a study of response to subunit inactivated influenza vaccine. TCRdb analysed the RT-PCR reads with MiXCR anew, one entry per CDR3 protein. The repertoire includes about 830,000 distinct CDR3 sequences, less than 20% of them detected once, and about a tenth sits in the top ten. The sequenced sample was PBMCs from blood, obtained 5 days after vaccination. Receptors were obtained from a man aged 50 to 59 who received an inactivated influenza vaccine.

The DNA of the CDR3 is TGCGCCAGCAGCTTGTTATCCGGGAGCGGCACAGATACGCAGTATTTT. Its protein product is CASSLLSGSGTDTQYF. The gene calls are TRBV5-1 and TRBJ2-3; tentative D call: TRBD2 (6 bases). The CDR3 loop spans 16 amino acids. V lost 1 base and J lost 1, with 13 bases in between. The V gene's germline CDR1 is SGHRS and CDR2 YFSETQ.

This clonotype was counted a few times. V and J are TRBV6-2 or TRBV6-3 and TRBJ2-2, with 11 bases that match TRBD2. CDR1 and CDR2 from the germline V gene are MNHEY and SVGEGT. J was trimmed by 7 bases and V by 9 bases; bases with no gene match: 7. The CDR3 sequence is 14 residues long. CDR3 coding DNA: TGTGCCAGTCTAGCGGGGGGATCTGGCGGGGAGCTGTTTTTT. This encodes CASLAGGSGGELFF.

This clonotype was counted at least ten times. The J gene is TRBJ2-7, the V gene TRBV29-1, with 8 bases lining up with TRBD1. Germline lookup yields CDR1 SQVTM and CDR2 ANQGSEA. This CDR3 is built from 13 residues. Trimming took 4 bases from V and 3 from J; bases not matched to a gene: 5. CDR3 coding DNA: TGCAGCGTTGCCCCAGGACAGGGCTACGAGCAGTACTTC. Translation: CSVAPGQGYEQYF.

This clonotype was counted ten times or more. V is TRBV7-8 and J is TRBJ2-5; D is perhaps TRBD2 (6 bases). Germline lookup yields CDR1 SGHVS and CDR2 FQNEAQ. The germline V and J ends were trimmed by 5 bases and 4 bases, with 20 bases remaining between them. The CDR3 spans 16 residues. The CDR3 coding sequence is TGTGCCAGCAGCCCCTTTACGGCTAGCGCGGGAGAGACCCAGTACTTC. This codes for CASSPFTASAGETQYF.

The J gene is TRBJ2-2, the V gene TRBV3-1, with D perhaps being TRBD1 or TRBD2 (6 bases each). Germline CDR1 and CDR2: LGHDT and YNNKEL (reference sequence). The CDR3 is 14 residues long. Trimming cost V 9 bases and J 3 bases, with 14 bases left between them. The DNA for the CDR3 is TGTGCCAGTTCCGCGGGACACGACACCGGGGAGCTGTTTTTT. It translates to CASSAGHDTGELFF.

A few counts support this clonotype. The chain is built from TRBV10-1 and TRBJ1-5, with unresolved D. The V gene's germline CDR1 is WNHNN and CDR2 SYGVQD (reference sequence). The CDR3 has 13 amino acids. V was shortened by 6 bases and J by 7 bases, with 13 bases between the two germline ends. DNA of the CDR3: TGCGCCAGCAGCTCATCCTTCGGGCAGCCCCAGCATTTT. This encodes CASSSSFGQPQHF.

This chain connects TRBV4-3 to TRBJ1-2, with D perhaps TRBD1 (6 bases). V lost 4 bases, J lost 4 bases, and 28 bases lay in between. The CDR3 has 19 residues. The germline V gene has CDR1 LGHNA and CDR2 YSLEER. The CDR3 sequence: CASSLYTNAQGPSPYGYTF. CDR3 nucleotides: TGCGCCAGCAGCCTATATACTAATGCACAGGGTCCCTCTCCCTATGGCTACACCTTC.

This rearrangement joins TRBV6-5 to TRBJ2-1; D possibly matches TRBD1 or TRBD2 (7 bases each). Germline CDR1 MNHEY, CDR2 SVGAGI. The CDR3 sequence is 15 residues long. V shed 1 base and J shed 6 bases, with 13 bases lying between them. CDR3 sequence: CASSYWQGGINEQFF. The CDR3 DNA reads as TGTGCCAGCAGTTACTGGCAGGGGGGGATCAATGAGCAGTTCTTC.

CDR3 nucleotide sequence: TGTGCCAGTCCCGCCGGGAGGATCATTAGCACAGATACGCAGTATTTT. Amino acids: CASPAGRIISTDTQYF. The rearrangement joins TRBV28 to TRBJ2-3, with 7 bases fitting TRBD2. V dropped 9 bases and J dropped 0; count of bases not matched to a gene: 12. The CDR3 sequence is 16 residues long. Germline V gives CDR1 MDHEN, CDR2 SYDVKM. The whole variable domain, filled in from reference TRBV28 and TRBJ2-3, reads DVKVTQSSRYLVKRTGEKVFLECVQDMDHENMFWYRQDPGLGLRLIYFSYDVKMKEKGDIPEGYSVSREKKERFSLILESASTNQTSMYLCASPAGRIISTDTQYFGPGTRLTVL.

V usage is TRBV6-5 and J usage is TRBJ2-5; maybe TRBD2 (7 bases). V was clipped by 2 bases and J by 9 bases, with 16 bases between them. CDR1 is MNHEY and CDR2 is SVGAGI in the germline V gene. The CDR3 covers 14 residues. CDR3 in amino acids: CASSYAGGGAPQYF. The CDR3 coding sequence is TGTGCCAGCAGTTACGCCGGAGGGGGGGCGCCCCAGTACTTC.

This chain connects TRBV20-1 to TRBJ2-5, with D hard to call. The CDR3 has 14 amino acids. Germline loops: CDR1 DFQATT, CDR2 SNEGSKA (reference sequence). V lost 3 bases to trimming and J lost 0 bases, with 11 bases between them. The CDR3 sequence: CSASSGSHQETQYF. The DNA for the CDR3 is TGCAGTGCTAGCTCCGGGTCGCACCAAGAGACCCAGTACTTC.

The chain couples TRBV10-3 to TRBJ2-3; 10 nucleotides match TRBD1. This CDR3 has 18 amino acids. V dropped 7 bases and J dropped 1; count of bases not matched to a gene: 14. Germline CDR1 ENHRY, CDR2 SYGVKD. DNA of the CDR3: TGTGCCATCAAACCCAGGCGGGGACAGGGGTTTGGCACAGATACGCAGTATTTT. The encoded protein is CAIKPRRGQGFGTDTQYF.

In its sample, this clonotype was seen a few times. The chain combines TRBV12-3 or TRBV12-4 with TRBJ1-5, with D hard to call. The CDR3 has 13 residues. Trimming left V 6 bases short and J 5 bases short, with 11 bases between. CDR3 coding DNA: TGTGCCAGCAGCTTGACCGAATATCAGCCCCAGCATTTT. Translated: CASSLTEYQPQHF.

The chain employs TRBV20-1 and TRBJ2-3, with no clear D. V was cut by 3 bases and J by 2 bases, with 15 bases left in between. CDR1 and CDR2 (germline): DFQATT, SNEGSKA (reference sequence). The CDR3 is 15 amino acids. The CDR3 sequence is CSARPTEWDTDTQYF. The CDR3 region has the DNA TGCAGTGCTAGGCCGACTGAATGGGACACAGATACGCAGTATTTT.

This clonotype was recorded many times. The chain recombines TRBV29-1 with TRBJ1-1; D unclear. The CDR3 consists of 13 residues. Looked up from germline, CDR1 is SQVTM and CDR2 is ANQGSEA. V shed 5 bases and J shed 0 bases, with 10 bases lying between them. The CDR3 loop is CSVYQVMNTEAFF. Here the CDR3 DNA reads TGCAGCGTTTACCAAGTTATGAACACTGAAGCTTTCTTT.

The V and J genes are TRBV20-1 and TRBJ2-2; 8 nucleotides match TRBD2. J gave up 4 bases and V 6 bases, and 10 bases lay outside the gene matches. CDR1 and CDR2 (germline): DFQATT, SNEGSKA (reference sequence). This CDR3 is 15 amino acids long. The CDR3 DNA reads TGCAGTGCAAAGGCCCGGGAGGGCCCCACCGGGGAGCTGTTTTTT. Amino acid sequence: CSAKAREGPTGELFF.

The genes are TRBV29-1 and TRBJ2-7; TRBD1 agrees at 8 bases. Germline V gene lookup returns CDR1 SQVTM and CDR2 ANQGSEA. The V gene end was trimmed by 4 bases and the J gene end by 3 bases; junction bases not matched to a gene: 2. The CDR3 is 12 residues long. CDR3 in amino acids: CSVGTGIYEQYF. CDR3 bases: TGCAGCGTTGGGACAGGGATCTACGAGCAGTACTTC.

This clonotype has only a few counts. This sequence joins TRBV18 and TRBJ2-5; weak D call: TRBD1 (6 bases). The CDR3 runs 14 residues. V was cut by 5 bases and J by 0 bases, with 10 bases left in between. Germline CDR1 reads KGHSH; CDR2 reads LQKENI. CDR3 residues: CASSADRYQETQYF. DNA of the CDR3: TGTGCCAGCTCAGCCGACAGGTACCAAGAGACCCAGTACTTC.

CDR3 in amino acids: CASSRDTTTNEKLFF. CDR3 coding DNA: TGTGCCAGCAGCAGGGACACCACAACTAATGAAAAACTGTTTTTT. The chain recombines TRBV5-5 with TRBJ1-4; D is possibly TRBD1 (6 bases). The CDR3 extends over 15 amino acids. Deletions cut 4 bases from V and 0 bases from J, with 10 bases between. CDR1 is SGHKS, CDR2 YYEKEE, per germline (reference sequence).

This clonotype was seen a few times. The genes are TRBV4-3 and TRBJ2-7, with D possibly TRBD1 on 5 matching bases. This CDR3 contains 15 residues. Deletions cut 3 bases from V and 3 bases from J, with 15 bases between. Germline loops: CDR1 LGHNA, CDR2 YSLEER. The CDR3 spells CASSQAQGSGYEQYF. The CDR3 DNA is TGCGCCAGCAGCCAGGCCCAGGGATCGGGCTACGAGCAGTACTTC.

This clonotype was counted at least ten times. The chain joins TRBV20-1 to TRBJ2-1; 7 bases line up with TRBD2. CDR1 and CDR2 (germline): DFQATT, SNEGSKA (reference sequence). This CDR3 spans 12 amino acids. J gave up 4 bases and V 6 bases, and 3 bases lay outside the gene matches. CDR3 sequence (DNA): TGCAGTGCAAAGCGGGGATACAATGAGCAGTTCTTC. This translates into CSAKRGYNEQFF.

This clonotype has more than one count but fewer than ten. This chain links TRBV15 with TRBJ2-1; D is undetermined. Germline assignment: CDR1 LNHNV and CDR2 YYDKDF (reference sequence). CDR3 length: 13 residues. V shed 5 bases and J shed 4 bases, with 9 bases lying between them. The CDR3 DNA reads TGTGCCACCAGCGAGAAGACTTACAATGAGCAGTTCTTC. It encodes CATSEKTYNEQFF.

This clonotype was detected a few times. The V and J genes are TRBV27 and TRBJ2-6; D may be TRBD2 (5 bases). Germline lookup yields CDR1 MNHEY and CDR2 SMNVEV (reference sequence). This CDR3 has 17 amino acids. Trimming shortened V by 5 bases and J by 0 bases, and 14 bases separated the two germline ends. The CDR3 protein is CASSPSAGISGANVLTF. The CDR3 DNA reads TGTGCCAGCAGTCCCTCTGCCGGGATCTCTGGGGCCAACGTCCTGACTTTC.

J is TRBJ2-1 and V is TRBV5-1; TRBD1 agrees at 9 bases. The CDR3 is 15 amino acids. Germline CDR1 SGHRS, CDR2 YFSETQ. With 4 bases clipped from V and 7 bases from J, the junction kept 9 bases outside the gene matches. The chain's CDR3 is CASSDRDRALNEQFF. The DNA for the CDR3 is TGCGCCAGCAGCGACCGGGACAGGGCCCTGAATGAGCAGTTCTTC. The complete variable domain, with remaining parts taken from reference TRBV5-1 and TRBJ2-1, reads KAGVTQTPRYLIKTRGQQVTLSCSPISGHRSVSWYQQTPGQGLQFLFEYFSETQRNKGNFPGRFSGRQFSNSRSEMNVSTLELGDSALYLCASSDRDRALNEQFFGPGTRLTVL.

The rearrangement links TRBV5-1 to TRBJ2-1, with 7 bases lining up with TRBD2. CDR3 length: 14 residues. The V and J ends lost 4 bases and 10 bases, in that order; junction bases with no gene match: 11. The germline V gene encodes CDR1 SGHRS and CDR2 YFSETQ. The CDR3 is CASSPLMREREQFF. Written as DNA, the CDR3 is TGCGCCAGCAGCCCGCTTATGCGGGAGAGGGAGCAGTTCTTC.

The rearrangement uses TRBV10-2 and TRBJ1-2; D not resolved. CDR1 WSHSY and CDR2 SAAADI come from the germline V gene. V lost 2 bases, J lost 3 bases, and 16 bases lay in between. This CDR3 has 16 amino acids. The chain's CDR3 is CASSEGVAGSYYGYTF. Written as DNA, the CDR3 is TGCGCCAGCAGTGAGGGGGTCGCAGGCAGCTACTATGGCTACACCTTC.

Only a few counts were recorded for this clonotype. This chain connects TRBV20-1 to TRBJ2-5, with 16 nucleotides matching TRBD2. J was trimmed by 5 bases and V by 6 bases; bases with no gene match: 6. This CDR3 is built from 15 residues. Germline CDR1 DFQATT, CDR2 SNEGSKA (reference sequence). The DNA of the CDR3 is TGCAGTGCCTCCGGGACTAGCGGGAGGGCGGAGACCCAGTACTTC. It translates to CSASGTSGRAETQYF.

In its sample, this clonotype was seen many times. V and J are TRBV5-1 and TRBJ1-3, with D maybe TRBD1 (5 bases). The germline V gene has CDR1 SGHRS and CDR2 YFSETQ. Deletions cut 0 bases from V and 4 bases from J, with 8 bases between. The CDR3 has 14 residues. Here the CDR3 DNA reads TGCGCCAGCAGCTTGGACGGGGCGGGAAACACCATATATTTT. This encodes CASSLDGAGNTIYF.